The 10 T cell receptor beta chains reported below all come from one sample, sequenced in a study of early T cells in non-severe SARS-CoV-2 infection (dated by TCRdb to the early 2020s). Libraries were constructed by 5' RACE. The listed sequencing device is NextSeq 500. TCRdb applied fastp at Q25 and MiXCR to the public reads, then kept only in-frame beta chains. Merged by CDR3 protein, the rows form single entries marked with the most common genes and DNA. Across this sample there are about 67,000 distinct CDR3 sequences, with around a tenth seen only once. About 4.1% of the sample is held by the ten biggest clonotypes. The sequenced sample consisted of whole blood. The receptors were gathered from an adult who was a healthcare worker with PCR-confirmed SARS-CoV-2 infection or an uninfected control (not recorded which).

The chain has TRBV5-8 and TRBJ2-1; 12 bases are shared with TRBD2. The junction had 4 bases not matched to a gene; V was cut back by 0 bases and J by 6 bases. CDR3 size: 16 residues. Germline V gives CDR1 SGHTS, CDR2 YDEGEE. The CDR3 bases are TGTGCCAGCAGCTTGGGGACTAGCGGGGTCACCAATGAGCAGTTCTTC. Protein product: CASSLGTSGVTNEQFF.

This clonotype has at least ten counts. The chain has TRBV19 and TRBJ2-1; 10 bases are shared with TRBD2. The J segment lost 8 bases and the V segment lost 1 base, leaving 11 bases of the junction unmatched. From germline, CDR1 is LNHDA and CDR2 SQIVND (reference sequence). The CDR3 sequence is 17 residues long. As DNA, the CDR3 is TGTGCCAGTAGTATAGTCGCTTGGAGCGGGAGGGCCGATGAGCAGTTCTTC. It translates to CASSIVAWSGRADEQFF.

In regard to this clonotype: A clone one base away is much larger, so this may be a read error. V gene TRBV3-1 combines with J gene TRBJ2-3, with D possibly being TRBD1 (6 bases). CDR1 LGHDT and CDR2 YNNKEL come from the germline V gene (reference sequence). The length of the CDR3 is 16 residues. The CDR3 protein is CASSKHRDQPTDTRYF. The CDR3 bases are TGTGCCAGCAGCAAACACAGGGACCAGCCAACAGATACGCGGTATTTT.

The J gene is TRBJ2-7, the V gene TRBV29-1; tentative D call: TRBD2 (5 bases). CDR1 is SQVTM, CDR2 ANQGSEA, per germline. The CDR3 is 14 amino acids. Trimming took 1 base from V and 5 from J, leaving 15 bases between them. The CDR3 bases are TGCAGCGTTGAAGTCGGACTTATTGGGGACGAGCAGTACTTC. Its protein is CSVEVGLIGDEQYF.

Many counts were recorded for this clonotype. The V gene is TRBV29-1, the J gene TRBJ2-2, with 8 bases fitting TRBD1. Germline values: CDR1 SQVTM, CDR2 ANQGSEA. J lost 4 bases, V lost 5 bases, and 9 bases had no gene match. This CDR3 has 15 amino acids. CDR3 DNA sequence: TGCAGCGTTCCCATAGGACAGGGAGGCACCGGGGAGCTGTTTTTT. Amino acid sequence: CSVPIGQGGTGELFF.

This clonotype was seen at least ten times. This chain joins TRBV29-1 and TRBJ2-1; 10 bases align to TRBD2. V lost 8 bases and J lost 1; bases outside the gene matches: 8. Germline-derived CDR1 and CDR2 are SQVTM and ANQGSEA. The CDR3 totals 15 residues. The CDR3: CSFPERGGSYNEQFF. The CDR3 nucleotides read TGCAGCTTCCCCGAGCGGGGGGGTTCCTACAATGAGCAGTTCTTC.

This clonotype was seen more than once but under ten times. This chain connects TRBV14 to TRBJ1-1, with D possibly TRBD1 on 6 matching bases. The V gene lost 0 bases and the J gene lost 4 bases, with 18 bases spanning the gap. Germline-derived CDR1 and CDR2 are SGHDN and FVKESK. This CDR3 has 17 residues. The CDR3 sequence: CASSQDAEGVVGTEAFF. The DNA for the CDR3 is TGTGCCAGCAGCCAAGATGCGGAGGGGGTAGTGGGCACTGAAGCTTTCTTT.

The sample holds many counts of this clonotype. This chain uses TRBV5-1 with TRBJ2-3, with D maybe TRBD2 (6 bases). Germline-derived CDR1 and CDR2 are SGHRS and YFSETQ. The CDR3 contains 15 residues. Trimming took 0 bases from V and 3 from J, leaving 11 bases between them. The CDR3 DNA sequence: TGCGCCAGCAGCTTGGGGCGGGGTACAACAGATACGCAGTATTTT. It codes for CASSLGRGTTDTQYF.

This clonotype came up a few times. The chain carries TRBV9 and TRBJ1-6; TRBD1 is a possible D gene (5 bases). Trimming removed 7 bases from V and 6 bases from J, with 17 bases in between. The CDR3 spans 15 residues. Germline CDR1 SGDLS, CDR2 YYNGEE. The DNA of the CDR3 is TGTGCCAGCGCCTACCGGGACGGAGTTAATTCACCCCTCCACTTT. Its protein product is CASAYRDGVNSPLHF.

This clonotype appeared many times. The chain uses TRBV30 and TRBJ1-1; D uncertain. The germline CDR1 and CDR2 sequences are GTSNPN and SVGIG (reference sequence). Trimming took 2 bases from V and 8 from J, leaving 12 bases between them. The CDR3 totals 12 residues. This CDR3 is CAWSLTFQEAFF. CDR3 DNA sequence: TGTGCCTGGAGTCTCACCTTTCAGGAAGCTTTCTTT.